This T cell receptor (beta chain) comes out of a study of PD-1 blockade in classical Hodgkin lymphoma. Study outcomes and limitations: Repertoire difference causes, possibly disease activity or prior therapy, remain undefined. Relapsed/refractory patients reportedly had lower baseline diversity than newly diagnosed patients.

TCRdb keeps only in-frame clones here, not all; method: immunoSEQ multiplex PCR. Among tens of thousands of clones listed, 89% were seen once. Regarding time point: newly diagnosed, previously untreated cHL patient sample. Magnetic depletion of unwanted cells isolated CD4+ T cells from thawed PBMCs. Comparator PBMCs were from newly diagnosed, untreated classical Hodgkin lymphoma. With regard to this clone: The antigen is not known.

The CDR3 is 14 residues long. Germline lookup yields CDR1 LGHNA and CDR2 YNFKEQ. Trimming at V came to 5 bases and at J to 8 bases, leaving 4 bases not matched to a gene. Source material: CD4+ T cells from blood. The TCR originated in a human donor with classical Hodgkin lymphoma. V and J are TRBV4-2 and TRBJ1-6; 9 bases map to TRBD1. CDR3: CASSWDREDSPLHF. The CDR3 DNA sequence: TGTGCCAGCAGCTGGGACAGGGAGGATTCACCCCTCCACTTT.